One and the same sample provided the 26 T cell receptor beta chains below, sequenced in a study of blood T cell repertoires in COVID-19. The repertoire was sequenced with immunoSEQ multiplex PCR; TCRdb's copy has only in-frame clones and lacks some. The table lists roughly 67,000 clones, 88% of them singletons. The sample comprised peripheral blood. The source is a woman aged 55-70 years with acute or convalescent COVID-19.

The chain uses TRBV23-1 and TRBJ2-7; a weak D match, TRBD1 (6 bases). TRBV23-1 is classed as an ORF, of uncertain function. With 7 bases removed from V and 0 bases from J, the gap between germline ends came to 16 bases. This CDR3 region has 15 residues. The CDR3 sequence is CASTVNRVSSYEQYV. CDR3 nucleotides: TGCGCCAGCACCGTAAACAGGGTTAGCTCCTACGAGCAGTACGTC.

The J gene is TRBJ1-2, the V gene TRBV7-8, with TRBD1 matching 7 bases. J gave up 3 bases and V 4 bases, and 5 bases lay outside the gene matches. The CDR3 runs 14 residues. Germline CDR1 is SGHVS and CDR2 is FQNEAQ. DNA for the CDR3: TGTGCCAGCAGCTCTACAGGGGCGGACTATGGCTACACCTTC. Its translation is CASSSTGADYGYTF.

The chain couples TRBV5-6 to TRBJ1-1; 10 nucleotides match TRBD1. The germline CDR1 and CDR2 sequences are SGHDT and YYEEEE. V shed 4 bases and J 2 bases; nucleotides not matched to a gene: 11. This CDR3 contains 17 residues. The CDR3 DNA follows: TGTGCCAGCAGCACGACAGGGGGCGAGCGGATAAACACTGAAGCTTTCTTT. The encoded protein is CASSTTGGERINTEAFF.

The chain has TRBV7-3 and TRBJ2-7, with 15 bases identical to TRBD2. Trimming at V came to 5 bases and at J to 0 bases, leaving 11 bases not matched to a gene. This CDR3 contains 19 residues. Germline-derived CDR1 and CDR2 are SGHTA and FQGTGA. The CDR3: CASSPQGLAGGLSSYEQYV. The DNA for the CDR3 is TGTGCCAGCAGCCCTCAGGGACTAGCGGGAGGACTAAGCTCCTACGAGCAGTACGTC.

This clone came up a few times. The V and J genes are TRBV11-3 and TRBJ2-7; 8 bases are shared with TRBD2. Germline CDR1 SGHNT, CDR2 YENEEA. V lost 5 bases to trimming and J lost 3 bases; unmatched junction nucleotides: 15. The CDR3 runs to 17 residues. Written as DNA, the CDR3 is TGTGCCAGCAGCCCATCGGGAGGGGACCCTCACCTCTACGAGCAGTACGTC. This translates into CASSPSGGDPHLYEQYV.

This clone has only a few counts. The CDR3, as DNA: TGTGCCAGCAGTTCTCAACTAGCGGGGGGGCCAAGGGATGAGCAGTTCTTC. Residues: CASSSQLAGGPRDEQFF. The V gene is TRBV28, the J gene TRBJ2-1; TRBD2 matches at 13 bases. The CDR3 spans 17 residues. Trimming cost V 4 bases and J 8 bases; bases outside gene matches: 11. Germline V CDR1 and CDR2: MDHEN, SYDVKM.

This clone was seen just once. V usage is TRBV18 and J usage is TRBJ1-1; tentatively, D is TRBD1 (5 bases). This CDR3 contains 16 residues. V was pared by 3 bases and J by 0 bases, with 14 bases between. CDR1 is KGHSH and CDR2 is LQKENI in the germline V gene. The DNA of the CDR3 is TGTGCCAGCTCACCGGGATTAAAGGGGTTGAACACTGAAGCTTTCTTT. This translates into CASSPGLKGLNTEAFF.

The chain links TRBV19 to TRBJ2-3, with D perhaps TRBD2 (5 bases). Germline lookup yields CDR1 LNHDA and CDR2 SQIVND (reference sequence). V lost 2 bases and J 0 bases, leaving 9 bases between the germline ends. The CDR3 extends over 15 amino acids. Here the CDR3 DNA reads TGTGCCAGTAGTATATCGCGGGTTAGCACAGATACGCAGTATTTT. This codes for CASSISRVSTDTQYF.

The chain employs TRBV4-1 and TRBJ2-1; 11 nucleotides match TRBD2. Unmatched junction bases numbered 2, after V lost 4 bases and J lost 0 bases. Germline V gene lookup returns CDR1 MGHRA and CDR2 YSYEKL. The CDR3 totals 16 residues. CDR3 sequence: CASSPGLAVSYNEQFF. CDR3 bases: TGCGCCAGCAGCCCGGGACTAGCGGTCTCCTACAATGAGCAGTTCTTC.

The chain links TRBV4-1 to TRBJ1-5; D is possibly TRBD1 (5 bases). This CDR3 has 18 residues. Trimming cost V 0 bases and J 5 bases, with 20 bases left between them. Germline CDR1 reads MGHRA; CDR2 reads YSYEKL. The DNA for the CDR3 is TGCGCCAGCAGCCAAGAAGCACCCTTTTCGGGGGGGGATCAGCCCCAGCATTTT. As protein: CASSQEAPFSGGDQPQHF.

In DNA, the CDR3 is TGTGCCAGCAGCAGGGGACAGAGGGGCGAGCAGTACGTC. Translated, it gives CASSRGQRGEQYV. The V gene is TRBV11-2, the J gene TRBJ2-7, with 7 bases identical to TRBD1. From germline, CDR1 is SGHAT and CDR2 FQNNGV. There are 13 residues in the CDR3. The J segment lost 6 bases and the V segment lost 5 bases, leaving 7 bases of the junction unmatched.

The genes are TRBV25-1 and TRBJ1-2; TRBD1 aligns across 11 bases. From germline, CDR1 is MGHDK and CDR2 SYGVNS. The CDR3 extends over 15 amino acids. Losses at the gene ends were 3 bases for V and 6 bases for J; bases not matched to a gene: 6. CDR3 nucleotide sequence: TGTGCCAGCAGTGATGGAGGACAGGGGGCGAATGGCTACACCTTC. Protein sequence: CASSDGGQGANGYTF.

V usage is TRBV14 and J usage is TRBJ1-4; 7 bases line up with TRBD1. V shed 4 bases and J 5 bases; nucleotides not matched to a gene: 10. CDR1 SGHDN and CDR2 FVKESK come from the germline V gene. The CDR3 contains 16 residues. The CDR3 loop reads CASSRRQGGTNEKLFF. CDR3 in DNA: TGTGCCAGCAGCCGACGACAGGGCGGAACGAATGAAAAACTGTTTTTT.

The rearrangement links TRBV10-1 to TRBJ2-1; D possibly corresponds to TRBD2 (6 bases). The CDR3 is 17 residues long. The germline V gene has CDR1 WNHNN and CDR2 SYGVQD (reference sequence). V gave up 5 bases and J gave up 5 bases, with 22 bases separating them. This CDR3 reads CASSRRDSRQFNNEQFF. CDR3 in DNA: TGCGCCAGCAGTAGACGGGACTCGCGGCAATTCAACAATGAGCAGTTCTTC.

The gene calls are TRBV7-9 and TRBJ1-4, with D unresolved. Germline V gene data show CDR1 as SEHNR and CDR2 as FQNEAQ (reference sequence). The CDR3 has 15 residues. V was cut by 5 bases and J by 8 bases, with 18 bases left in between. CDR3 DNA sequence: TGTGCCAGCAGCCAAGACTTAGTGGGGAGGGAAAAACTGTTTTTT. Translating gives CASSQDLVGREKLFF.

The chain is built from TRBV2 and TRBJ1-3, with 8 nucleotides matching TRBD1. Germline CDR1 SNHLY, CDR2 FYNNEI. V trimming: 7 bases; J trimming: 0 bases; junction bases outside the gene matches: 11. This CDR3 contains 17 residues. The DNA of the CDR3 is TGTGCCAGCACCAGGACAGGGCCCCAGAGCTCTGGAAACACCATATATTTT. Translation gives CASTRTGPQSSGNTIYF.

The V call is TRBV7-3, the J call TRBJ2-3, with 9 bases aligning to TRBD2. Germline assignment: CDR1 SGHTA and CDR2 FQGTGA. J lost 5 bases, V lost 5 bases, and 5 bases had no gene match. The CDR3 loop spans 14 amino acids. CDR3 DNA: TGTGCCAGCAGCCTTAGCGGGAGAGGAGATACGCAGTATTTT. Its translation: CASSLSGRGDTQYF.

CDR3: CASSDPPQSGEQYV. Here the CDR3 DNA reads TGTGCCAGCAGTGACCCCCCCCAGTCAGGAGAGCAGTACGTC. The chain carries TRBV28 and TRBJ2-7; D call uncertain. The germline V gene has CDR1 MDHEN and CDR2 SYDVKM. V was shortened by 5 bases and J by 7 bases, with 18 bases between the two germline ends. The CDR3 runs 14 residues.

CDR3: CASSQESGGERRGQETQYF. The CDR3 DNA reads as TGTGCCAGCAGCCAAGAAAGCGGTGGGGAGCGACGAGGCCAAGAGACCCAGTACTTC. The chain carries TRBV4-2 and TRBJ2-5, with a weak D call TRBD2 (5 bases). The CDR3 is made up of 19 amino acids. The V gene's germline CDR1 is LGHNA and CDR2 YNFKEQ. Trimming pared 0 bases from V and 1 base from J, leaving 21 bases between.

CDR3 nucleotides: TGTGCCAGTAGTCCAGGGACAGGGGGCTTAGGGCAGCCCCAGCATTTT. Encoded protein: CASSPGTGGLGQPQHF. The rearrangement links TRBV19 to TRBJ1-5; 12 nucleotides match TRBD1. The trim removed 5 bases at V and 7 bases at J, leaving 9 bases unmatched. The germline V gene encodes CDR1 LNHDA and CDR2 SQIVND (reference sequence). This CDR3 has 16 residues. The whole variable domain, remainder taken from reference TRBV19 and TRBJ1-5, is DGGITQSPKYLFRKEGQNVTLSCEQNLNHDAMYWYRQDPGQGLRLIYYSQIVNDFQKGDIAEGYSVSREKKESFPLTVTSAQKNPTAFYLCASSPGTGGLGQPQHFGDGTRLSIL.

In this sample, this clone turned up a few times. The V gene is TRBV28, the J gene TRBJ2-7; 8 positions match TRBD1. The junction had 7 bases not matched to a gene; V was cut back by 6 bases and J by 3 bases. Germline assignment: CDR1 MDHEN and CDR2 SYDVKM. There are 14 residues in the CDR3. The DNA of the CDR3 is TGTGCCAGCAGCCGACGGACAGGGAACTACGAGCAGTACGTC. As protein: CASSRRTGNYEQYV.

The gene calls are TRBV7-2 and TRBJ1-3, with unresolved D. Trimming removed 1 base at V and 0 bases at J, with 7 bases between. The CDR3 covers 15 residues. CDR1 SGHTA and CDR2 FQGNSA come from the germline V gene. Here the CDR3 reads CASSLGRSSGNTIYF. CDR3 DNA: TGTGCCAGCAGCTTAGGACGGAGCTCTGGAAACACCATATATTTT.

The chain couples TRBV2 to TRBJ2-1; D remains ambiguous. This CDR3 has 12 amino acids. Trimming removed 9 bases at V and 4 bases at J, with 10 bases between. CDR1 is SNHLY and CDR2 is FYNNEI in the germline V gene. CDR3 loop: CASTQAYNEQFF. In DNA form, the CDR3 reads TGTGCCAGTACCCAGGCTTACAATGAGCAGTTCTTC.

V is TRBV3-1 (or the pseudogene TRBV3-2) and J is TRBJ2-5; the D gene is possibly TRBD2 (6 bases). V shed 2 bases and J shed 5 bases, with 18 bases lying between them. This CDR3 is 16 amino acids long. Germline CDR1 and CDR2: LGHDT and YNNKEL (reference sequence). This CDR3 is CASSQSPSPREETQYF. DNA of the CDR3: TGTGCCAGCAGCCAATCTCCCTCGCCACGGGAGGAGACCCAGTACTTC.

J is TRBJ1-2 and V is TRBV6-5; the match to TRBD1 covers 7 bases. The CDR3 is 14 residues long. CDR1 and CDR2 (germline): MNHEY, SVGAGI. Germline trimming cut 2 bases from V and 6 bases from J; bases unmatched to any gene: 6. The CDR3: CASSYTGANNGYTF. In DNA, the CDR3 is TGTGCCAGCAGTTACACAGGGGCAAATAATGGCTACACCTTC.

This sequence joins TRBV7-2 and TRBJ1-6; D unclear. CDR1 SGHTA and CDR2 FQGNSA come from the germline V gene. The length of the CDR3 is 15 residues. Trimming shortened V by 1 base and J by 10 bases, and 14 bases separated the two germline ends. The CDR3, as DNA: TGTGCCAGCAGCTTAGATTCTCGGGGAGCCTCACCCCTCCACTTT. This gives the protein CASSLDSRGASPLHF.